The present TCR beta chain was sequenced within a study of blood T cell repertoires in COVID-19 (TCRdb year 2020). For the wider study: The collaborator samples originated in the United States, Italy and Spain and spanned the acute and convalescent phases of COVID-19. The prospective study material was composed of cDNA or gDNA derived from T cells, B-cell-depleted T cells, or PBMCs. The dataset comprised deeply sampled blood TCRbeta repertoires from subjects exposed to, actively infected with, or recovered from COVID-19. The repertoires were made available in a free public database intended to serve as a resource for research on the immune response to SARS-CoV-2. Samples were obtained from the ongoing ImmuneRACE study (first 160 participants) and from about 1,300 subjects provided by 6 global collaborators. The sample metadata nearly always contained a de-identified subject ID, COVID-19 status, age in years and sex. Where available, HLA class I and class II types were obtained from metadata supplied by the sample provider rather than from assay-based typing. The paper as a whole reports these results and caveats: The quantity of clinical and demographic metadata differed by source and by participant and was supplied without curation.

Measured from the cysteine to the phenylalanine, the CDR3 is 14 residues long. The CDR3 DNA has 42 bases and is translated from base 1. Participants in the prospective study were aged roughly 18 to 100 years, lived in some 24 United States geographic areas, and enrolled through a virtual design. To assign participants to cohorts, the prospective study relied on clinical history that participants themselves reported in a screening survey and a study questionnaire. Recovered participants in ImmuneRACE Cohort 3 were defined as having two consecutive negative NP/OP PCR tests, clearance from a healthcare professional, or resolution of symptoms. Each participant in the prospective study had whole blood, serum and a nasopharyngeal or oropharyngeal swab collected by mobile phlebotomists. Over a roughly 2-month period, participants in the prospective study had the option of providing additional blood draws and questionnaires. Before DNA extraction, prospective study blood samples were shipped either frozen or at room temperature.

TCRbeta CDR3 regions were amplified from genomic DNA by means of the immunoSEQ Assay, a bias-controlled multiplex PCR. The study's own analysis went as follows. The number of nucleated cells in each sample was estimated by amplification of reference gene primers within the assay. To quantify the absolute abundance of each unique TCRbeta CDR3 rearrangement, sequence reads were collapsed and filtered. Productive Simpson clonality was computed per sample as the square root of Simpson's diversity index over productive rearrangements. TCRdb re-hosts the immuneACCESS table, in-frame sequences only. Its copies lack some clones; in the studies checked, an unresolved V gene accounts for under half of them, and the cause for the rest is not known. The V and J calls and the clone size are those of that table, but D and trimming were determined from the DNA. Recorded for this sample are a few hundred thousand clones; 80% to 90% of them occurred a single time. Together, the top ten hold around 1% of the sample.

As regards this clone: The specificity of this receptor is unknown. No much larger clonotype is one base removed from it; base qualities were not supplied.

The sequenced sample consisted of PBMCs or T cells enriched from blood (not recorded which). The rearranged chain carries TRBV21-1 and TRBJ2-7; TRBD2, the table's D call, was not compared with the DNA. TRBV21-1 is annotated as a pseudogene. The clonotype comes from a man younger than 35 who had recovered from COVID-19. At the DNA level, the sequence is TGTGCCAGCAGCAAAGGACTCACGGACTACGAGCAGTACTTC. Its amino acids are CASSKGLTDYEQYF.